Listed below are T cell receptor beta chains from one sample, sequenced in a study of control samples from healthy donors and cancer patients. TCRdb's copy holds only in-frame clones and misses some; the assay was immunoSEQ multiplex PCR. Among around 45,000 clones, 65% to 80% were seen once, and the ten largest hold under 20%. Sequencing used formalin-fixed, paraffin-embedded tissue. These receptors all come from a male donor with melanoma. Both conserved end residues are part of each CDR3. A D gene is named only where the DNA matches it firmly. Clone sizes are given selectively: once, few, many, or a class where the clone is expanded.

>TRBJ2-7|-|TRBV10-3|once
CAISVTGSYEQYF
TGTGCCATCAGTGTTACGGGTAGCTACGAGCAGTACTTC
>TRBJ2-3|-|TRBV14|-
CASSQFLGPDTQYF
TGTGCCAGCAGCCAGTTTTTAGGGCCAGATACGCAGTATTTT
>TRBJ2-1|-|TRBV5-8|few
CASSLESGNEQFF
TGTGCCAGCAGCTTGGAGTCCGGGAATGAGCAGTTCTTC
>TRBJ1-2|-|TRBV6-5|-
CASSYSTRSDYGYTF
TGTGCCAGCAGTTACTCGACAAGGAGTGACTATGGCTACACCTTC
>TRBJ2-1|-|TRBV5-6|-
CKGQDHNEQFF
TGTAAAGGTCAGGATCATAATGAGCAGTTCTTC
>TRBJ2-7|TRBD2|TRBV28|once
CATLRGGLNEQYF
TGTGCCACCCTACGGGGGGGGCTAAACGAGCAGTACTTC
>TRBJ2-7|-|TRBV5-4|once
CASSLAGEQYF
TGTGCCAGCAGCTTGGCTGGCGAGCAGTACTTC
>TRBJ2-2|-|TRBV11-3|-
CASSLDLTGELFF
TGTGCCAGCAGCTTAGACCTCACCGGGGAGCTGTTTTTT
>TRBJ1-5|-|TRBV28|once
CAIDARTGQPQHF
TGTGCCATCGATGCAAGGACGGGCCAGCCCCAGCATTTT
>TRBJ2-3|-|TRBV2|few
CASSEVLEDTQYF
TGTGCCAGCAGTGAGGTTTTGGAAGATACGCAGTATTTT
>TRBJ1-1|-|TRBV3-1/TRBV3-2|few
CASSQDRIRNEAFF
TGTGCCAGCAGCCAAGATAGGATTCGGAATGAAGCTTTCTTT
>TRBJ2-1|-|TRBV2|-
CASRRDINEQFF
TGTGCCAGTAGACGGGACATCAATGAGCAGTTCTTC
>TRBJ2-1|-|TRBV2|medium-sized
CASISGSSYNEQFF
TGTGCCAGCATATCGGGAAGCTCCTACAATGAGCAGTTCTTC
>TRBJ2-7|TRBD1|TRBV27|-
CASSLTDRGRSHEQYF
TGTGCTAGCAGTTTAACGGACAGGGGGCGCTCCCACGAGCAGTACTTC
>TRBJ1-2|-|TRBV3-1/TRBV3-2|-
CASSPGLGRVHGYTF
TGTGCCAGCAGTCCTGGTCTAGGCAGGGTTCATGGCTACACCTTC
>TRBJ1-1|TRBD1|TRBV28|few
CASSTSDRVVPEAFF
TGTGCCAGCAGTACCAGCGACAGGGTGGTCCCTGAAGCTTTCTTT
>TRBJ2-4|-|TRBV10-3|-
CAISDRAENIQYF
TGTGCCATCAGTGACAGGGCCGAAAACATTCAGTACTTC
>TRBJ2-5|-|TRBV27|once
CASSSIGETQYF
TGTGCCAGCAGTAGTATCGGAGAGACCCAGTACTTC
>TRBJ2-1|TRBD2|TRBV18|-
CASSPPGGRNEQFF
TGTGCCAGCTCACCTCCGGGAGGGCGCAATGAGCAATTCTTC
>TRBJ1-1|-|TRBV7-8|-
CASSLTVNTEAFF
TGTGCCAGCAGCTTGACAGTGAACACTGAAGCTTTCTTT
>TRBJ1-4|-|TRBV3-1/TRBV3-2|-
CASSWTGKGEKLFF
TGTGCCAGCAGCTGGACGGGTAAGGGTGAAAAACTGTTTTTT
>TRBJ1-3|-|TRBV11-2|once
CASSLGGGSSGNTIYF
TGTGCCAGCAGCTTAGGGGGCGGTAGCTCTGGAAACACCATATATTTT
>TRBJ2-3|-|TRBV12-3/TRBV12-4|once
CASSASADTQYF
TGTGCCAGCAGCGCCTCTGCGGATACGCAGTATTTT
>TRBJ2-3|-|TRBV10-3|-
CAISEGVARDTQYF
TGTGCCATCAGTGAGGGGGTGGCCCGGGATACGCAGTATTTT
>TRBJ1-3|-|TRBV4-1|-
CASSQDDRWGNTIYF
TGCGCCAGCAGCCAAGATGACAGGTGGGGAAACACCATATATTTT
>TRBJ2-7|-|TRBV11-2|-
CASSLRASLGYEQYF
TGTGCCAGCAGCTTACGGGCAAGCTTGGGTTACGAGCAGTACTTC
>TRBJ2-7|-|TRBV6-5|-
CASSPDSLLSYEQYF
TGTGCCAGCAGCCCCGACAGCCTACTCTCCTACGAGCAGTACTTC
>TRBJ2-7|TRBD2|TRBV15|once
CATSRDRTSGIPAAYEQYF
TGTGCCACCAGCAGGGACAGGACTAGCGGGATCCCCGCTGCCTACGAGCAGTACTTC
>TRBJ2-7|TRBD2|TRBV7-6|-
CASSTSGSHGSEQYF
TGTGCCAGCAGCACGAGCGGGAGTCACGGTAGCGAGCAGTACTTC
>TRBJ1-2|-|TRBV28|many
CASKPVGLANYGYTF
TGTGCCAGCAAACCGGTCGGGCTTGCTAACTATGGCTACACCTTC
>TRBJ2-1|-|TRBV4-1|-
CASSPQGAGSGGLSYNEQFF
TGCGCCAGCAGCCCACAAGGTGCGGGTTCTGGGGGGTTGTCCTACAATGAGCAGTTCTTC
>TRBJ1-5|-|TRBV5-5|once
CASSFNAGSNQPQHF
TGTGCCAGCAGCTTTAACGCCGGCAGCAATCAGCCCCAGCATTTT
>TRBJ2-3|TRBD2|TRBV24-1|-
CATSDAGTSLPDTQYF
TGTGCCACCAGTGATGCCGGGACTAGTCTCCCAGATACGCAGTATTTT
>TRBJ2-2|-|TRBV27|-
CASSLSGHGATGELFF
TGTGCCAGCAGTTTAAGCGGACACGGGGCCACCGGGGAGCTGTTTTTT
>TRBJ2-5|TRBD2|TRBV19|-
CASSIMAGVPGETQYF
TGTGCCAGTAGTATCATGGCGGGAGTCCCGGGGGAGACCCAGTACTTC
>TRBJ2-7|-|TRBV28|-
CASKGSGLVSYEQYF
TGTGCCAGCAAGGGGTCGGGCTTGGTTTCCTACGAGCAGTACTTC
>TRBJ2-1|-|TRBV19|-
CASRYYNEQFF
TGTGCCAGCAGATATTACAATGAGCAGTTCTTC